This T cell receptor (beta chain) was sequenced during a study of cytomegalovirus exposure and HLA in healthy donors. The J segment lost 10 bases and the V segment lost 0 bases, leaving 6 bases of the junction unmatched. Germline CDR1 SGDLS, CDR2 YYNGEE. This CDR3 comprises 14 residues. TCRdb's copy holds only in-frame clones and misses some; the assay was immunoSEQ multiplex PCR. The table records roughly 150,000 clones, approximately 94% of them present only once. Material: PBMCs. The J gene is TRBJ1-4, the V gene TRBV9; the match to TRBD1 covers 7 bases. This clonotype was sampled from a man aged 18 to 30 in good health and CMV-seropositive. The CDR3 loop reads CASSVGGGQSKLFF. The CDR3 DNA sequence: TGTGCCAGCAGCGTAGGAGGGGGACAGTCAAAACTGTTTTTT.